One T cell receptor (beta chain) is described in this entry. As processed by the authors: For nucleated cells, counts were estimated from reference gene primer amplification. Repertoires were generated with immunoSEQ multiplex PCR, while TCRdb's copy carries only in-frame clones and drops some. The DNA gave D and trimming, while V, J and clone size come from that table. The data contain about 78,000 clones, 90% of them singletons. These data come from a study of blood T cell repertoires in COVID-19. At the level of the study: Sources were T cells, B-cell-depleted T cells, or PBMCs; the material itself was cDNA or gDNA.

The germline V gene encodes CDR1 LNHDA and CDR2 SQIVND (reference sequence). With 3 bases removed from V and 3 bases from J, the gap between germline ends came to 12 bases. This CDR3 contains 15 residues. The sequencing input was peripheral blood. The V and J genes are TRBV19 and TRBJ2-1; weak D call: TRBD2 (7 bases). This TCR was sampled from a woman aged 50 to 60 in a cohort sampled during active COVID-19. The CDR3 DNA sequence: TGTGCCAGTAGTATGGGGGGGGCAATCTACAATGAGCAGTTCTTC. Translating it yields CASSMGGAIYNEQFF.